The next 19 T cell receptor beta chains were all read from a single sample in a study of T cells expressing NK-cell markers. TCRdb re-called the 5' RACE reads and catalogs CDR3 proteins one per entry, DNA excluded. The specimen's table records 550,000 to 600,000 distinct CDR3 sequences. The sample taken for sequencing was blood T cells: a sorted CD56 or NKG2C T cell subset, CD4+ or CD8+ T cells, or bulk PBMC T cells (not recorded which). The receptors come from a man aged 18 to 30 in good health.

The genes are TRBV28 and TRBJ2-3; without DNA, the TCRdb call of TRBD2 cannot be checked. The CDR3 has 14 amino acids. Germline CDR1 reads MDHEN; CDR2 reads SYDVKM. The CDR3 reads CASSRRDSTDTQYF.

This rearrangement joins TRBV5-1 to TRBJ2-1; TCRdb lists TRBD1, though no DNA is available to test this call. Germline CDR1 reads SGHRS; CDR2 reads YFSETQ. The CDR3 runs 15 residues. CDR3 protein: CASKRGDFPHNEQFF.

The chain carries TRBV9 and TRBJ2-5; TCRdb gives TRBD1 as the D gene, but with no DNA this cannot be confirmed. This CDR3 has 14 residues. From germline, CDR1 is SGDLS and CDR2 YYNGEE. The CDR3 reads CASSVEQGQETQYF.

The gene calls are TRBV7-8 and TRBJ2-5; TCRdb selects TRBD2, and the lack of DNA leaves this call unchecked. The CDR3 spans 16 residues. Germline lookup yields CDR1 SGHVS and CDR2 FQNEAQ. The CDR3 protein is CASSLEIPGLQETQYF. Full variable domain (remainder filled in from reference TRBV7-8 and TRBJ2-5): GAGVSQSPRYKVAKRGQDVALRCDPISGHVSLFWYQQALGQGPEFLTYFQNEAQLDKSGLPSDRFFAERPEGSVSTLKIQRTQQEDSAVYLCASSLEIPGLQETQYFGPGTRLLVL.

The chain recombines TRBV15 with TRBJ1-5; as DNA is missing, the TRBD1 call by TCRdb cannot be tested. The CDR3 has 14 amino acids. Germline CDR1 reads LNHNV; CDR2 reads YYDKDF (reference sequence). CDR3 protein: CATSRPGGSQPQHF.

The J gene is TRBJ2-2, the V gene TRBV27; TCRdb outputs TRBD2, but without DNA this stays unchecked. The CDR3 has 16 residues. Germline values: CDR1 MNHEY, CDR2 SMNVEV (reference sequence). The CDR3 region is CASSPWTSLNTGELFF.

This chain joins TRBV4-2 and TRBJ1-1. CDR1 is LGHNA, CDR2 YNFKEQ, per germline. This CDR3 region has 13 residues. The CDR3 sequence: CASSQDEVFDAFF.

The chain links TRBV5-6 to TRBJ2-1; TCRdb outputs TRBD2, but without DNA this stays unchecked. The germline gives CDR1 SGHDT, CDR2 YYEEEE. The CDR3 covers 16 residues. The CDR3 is CASSLASGAGHGEQFF. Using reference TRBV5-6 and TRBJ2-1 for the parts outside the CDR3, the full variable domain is DAGVTQSPTHLIKTRGQQVTLRCSPKSGHDTVSWYQQALGQGPQFIFQYYEEEERQRGNFPDRFSGHQFPNYSSELNVNALLLGDSALYLCASSLASGAGHGEQFFGPGTRLTVL.

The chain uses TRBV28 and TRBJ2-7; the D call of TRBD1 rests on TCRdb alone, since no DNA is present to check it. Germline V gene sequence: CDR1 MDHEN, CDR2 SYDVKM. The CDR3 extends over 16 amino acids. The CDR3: CASGSGPGQGGDEQYF.

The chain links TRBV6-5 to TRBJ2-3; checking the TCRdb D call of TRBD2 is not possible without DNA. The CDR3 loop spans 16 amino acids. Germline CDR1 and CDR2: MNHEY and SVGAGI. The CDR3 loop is CASSYYGGRKADTQYF.

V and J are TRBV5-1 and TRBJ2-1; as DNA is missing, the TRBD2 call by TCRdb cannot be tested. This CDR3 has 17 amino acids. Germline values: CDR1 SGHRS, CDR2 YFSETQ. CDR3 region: CASSSGLAGGPHNEQFF.

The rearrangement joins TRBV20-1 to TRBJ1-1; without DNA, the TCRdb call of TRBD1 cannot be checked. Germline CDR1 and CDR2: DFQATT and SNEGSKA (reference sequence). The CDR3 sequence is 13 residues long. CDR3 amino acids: CSAPGQGEIEAFF.

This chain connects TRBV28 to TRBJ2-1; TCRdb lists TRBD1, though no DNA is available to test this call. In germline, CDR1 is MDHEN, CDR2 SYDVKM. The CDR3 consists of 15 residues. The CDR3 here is CASSHGGGGNNEQFF.

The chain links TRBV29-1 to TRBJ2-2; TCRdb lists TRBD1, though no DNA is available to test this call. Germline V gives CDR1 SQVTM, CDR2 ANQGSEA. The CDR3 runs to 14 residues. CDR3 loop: CSVDPGGITGELFF.

This chain's CDR3 is CATSRGRWNGNQPQHF. The gene calls are TRBV15 and TRBJ1-5. This CDR3 contains 16 residues. The V gene's germline CDR1 is LNHNV and CDR2 YYDKDF (reference sequence).

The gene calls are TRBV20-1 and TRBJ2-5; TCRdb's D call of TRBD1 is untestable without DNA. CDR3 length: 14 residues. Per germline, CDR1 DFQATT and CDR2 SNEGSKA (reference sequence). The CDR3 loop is CSADPRQGGETQYF.

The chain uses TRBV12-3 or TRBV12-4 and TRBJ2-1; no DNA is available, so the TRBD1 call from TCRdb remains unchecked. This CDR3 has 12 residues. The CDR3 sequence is CASSRTGQMQFF.

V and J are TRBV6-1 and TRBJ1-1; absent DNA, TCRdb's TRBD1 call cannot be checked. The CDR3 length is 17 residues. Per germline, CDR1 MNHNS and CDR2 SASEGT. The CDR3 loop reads CASSEVWTGGSNTEAFF.

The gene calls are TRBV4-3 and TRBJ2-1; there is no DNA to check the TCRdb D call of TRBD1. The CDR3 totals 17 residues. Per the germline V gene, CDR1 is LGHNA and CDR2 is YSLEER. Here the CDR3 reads CASSPMGERASYNEQFF.